This TCR beta chain was sequenced for a study of a mutant IDH1 vaccine in newly diagnosed glioma. About the study: The earlier regimen, radiotherapy, temozolomide, or both, was most often both.

Profiled with immunoSEQ multiplex PCR; TCRdb holds only in-frame clones, not every one. Counted here are around 56,000 clones, 82% occurring once; the ten biggest clones make up over 3%. Concerning this clone: Its specificity is not known.

Per germline, CDR1 LNHDA and CDR2 SQIVND (reference sequence). This CDR3 spans 14 amino acids. V was clipped by 5 bases and J by 3 bases, with 13 bases between them. Time point specified: week 5, during vaccination. Topical imiquimod accompanied each vaccine dose, which consisted of 300 ug of mutant IDH1 20-mer peptide. New astrocytomas of WHO grade 3 or 4 that were IDH1-mutant and ATRX-lost were found in the donors. This receptor was taken from a woman aged 18-35 years with glioma. Some clones in this sample may be carry-over from other donors' samples. The material sequenced was PBMCs, taken from a glioma patient whose treatment included an IDH1 peptide vaccine. The J gene is TRBJ1-1, the V gene TRBV19; tentative D call: TRBD1 (5 bases). The CDR3, as DNA: TGTGCCAGTAGTTGGGGCCGGGGACACACTGAAGCTTTCTTT. Protein sequence: CASSWGRGHTEAFF. The full variable domain, with the rest looked up from reference TRBV19 and TRBJ1-1, is DGGITQSPKYLFRKEGQNVTLSCEQNLNHDAMYWYRQDPGQGLRLIYYSQIVNDFQKGDIAEGYSVSREKKESFPLTVTSAQKNPTAFYLCASSWGRGHTEAFFGQGTRLTVV.